The clone carrying this T cell receptor beta chain is a singleton in its sample. Its cognate antigen is unknown. The data stem from a study of T-cell reconstitution after alpha-beta-depleted transplantation in children. The V gene lost 0 bases and the J gene lost 7 bases, with 12 bases spanning the gap. Germline CDR1 and CDR2: MNHEY and SVGAGI. This CDR3 is built from 14 residues. Using unique molecular identifiers, the investigators prepared the TCRbeta library. TCRdb itself ran the PCR reads through MiXCR, one entry per CDR3 protein. Among around 250,000 distinct CDR3 sequences listed, around 7.8% were seen once. Study-wide findings and caveats: Reportedly, alpha-beta T cells present about two months post-transplant originated from several hundred expanded clones of graft origin. Surviving recipient T cells and intrathymic progenitors accounted for some patients' high TCRbeta diversity at day 60. Among T cells one year after transplant, newly produced cells accounted for most counts and diversity.

This sequence was found in a male patient aged 5 to 17 who had a stem cell transplant for acute lymphoblastic leukemia, so the T cells may come from the graft donor. The chain uses TRBV6-5 and TRBJ1-1; a weak D match, TRBD1 (5 bases). The sample consisted of PBMCs, mostly from graft donor cells, taken 180 days after TCRalphabeta/CD19-depleted stem cell transplant. This CDR3 is CASSYSVAQGEAFF. The CDR3 DNA reads TGTGCCAGCAGTTACTCGGTCGCGCAGGGTGAAGCTTTCTTT.